This T cell receptor (beta chain) originates from a study of T cell responses to AZD1222 COVID-19 vaccine. Notes on this clone: As yet, its antigen is unknown.

Second doses at about 4 or about 12 weeks were pooled. Study results and caveats: Donors skewed white British and female; clonal diversity was possibly underestimated. Two AZD1222 administrations were followed by greater Spike-specific TCR breadth and depth.

The length of the CDR3 is 13 residues. Germline values: CDR1 SNHLY, CDR2 FYNNEI. V shed 6 bases and J shed 1 base, with 9 bases lying between them. TCRdb's table, derived via immunoSEQ multiplex PCR, lists solely in-frame clones and lacks some. The sample consists of around 65,000 clones, approximately 85% of them appearing once. The sequencing here drew on peripheral blood, taken 28 days after the second AZD1222 dose. The source of this sequence is an adult who received the AZD1222 COVID-19 vaccine. This sequence joins TRBV2 and TRBJ1-1, with D possibly being TRBD1 (5 bases). CDR3 sequence reads: CASRTDRNTEAFF. CDR3 sequence (DNA): TGTGCCAGCAGAACAGACAGGAACACTGAAGCTTTCTTT.